These 27 T cell receptor beta chains were sequenced from one sample in a study of cytomegalovirus exposure and HLA in healthy donors. In the PCR, 60 Vbeta and 13 Jbeta primers were used. The protocol was immunoSEQ multiplex PCR, while the TCRdb copy is restricted to in-frame clones and leaves out a portion. This table has 140,000 or so clones, about 80% appearing once. The source material was PBMCs. Receptor source: a man aged 35 to 55 in good health and CMV-seronegative.

This chain joins TRBV6-5 and TRBJ1-1; 8 bases agree with TRBD1. The CDR3 loop spans 14 amino acids. The V gene end was trimmed by 5 bases and the J gene end by 7 bases; junction bases not matched to a gene: 9. The V gene's germline CDR1 is MNHEY and CDR2 SVGAGI. CDR3 DNA: TGTGCCAGCAGTGCCCGGACAGGGACCTATGAAGCTTTCTTT. Translated, it gives CASSARTGTYEAFF.

This chain uses TRBV7-9 with TRBJ2-1, with TRBD2 as a possible D gene (6 bases). The V end was cut by 4 bases, the J end by 6 bases, with 16 bases between. The germline V gene encodes CDR1 SEHNR and CDR2 FQNEAQ (reference sequence). This CDR3 region has 15 residues. The CDR3 sequence: CASSSRGSSANEQFF. CDR3 coding DNA: TGTGCCAGCAGCTCCCGGGGATCTAGCGCCAATGAGCAGTTCTTC.

This clone showed up just once. This chain connects TRBV7-6 to TRBJ1-2, with 7 bases aligning to TRBD1. The CDR3 loop spans 13 amino acids. Per the germline V gene, CDR1 is SGHVS and CDR2 is FNYEAQ. V trimming: 5 bases; J trimming: 2 bases; junction bases outside the gene matches: 2. DNA of the CDR3: TGTGCCAGCAGCCCGGGACAGAACTATGGCTACACCTTC. Its translation: CASSPGQNYGYTF. The complete variable domain, with remaining parts taken from reference TRBV7-6 and TRBJ1-2, reads GAGVSQSPRYKVTKRGQDVALRCDPISGHVSLYWYRQALGQGPEFLTYFNYEAQQDKSGLPNDRFSAERPEGSISTLTIQRTEQRDSAMYRCASSPGQNYGYTFGSGTRLTVV.

The CDR3 bases are TGTGCCAGCAGTGATGTTGGGGGGGCAGATACGCAGTATTTT. Translation: CASSDVGGADTQYF. This sequence joins TRBV6-1 and TRBJ2-3; 7 positions agree with TRBD2. Germline V gene data show CDR1 as MNHNS and CDR2 as SASEGT. The CDR3 spans 14 residues. The V and J ends lost 3 bases and 4 bases, in that order; junction bases with no gene match: 4.

The V call is TRBV10-3, the J call TRBJ2-1, with TRBD2 identical over 7 bases. The length of the CDR3 is 15 residues. Losses at the gene ends were 6 bases for V and 1 base for J; bases not matched to a gene: 6. Germline CDR1 ENHRY, CDR2 SYGVKD. CDR3 sequence (DNA): TGTGCCATCAGAAGCGGGATCGGGTCCTACAATGAGCAGTTCTTC. Encoded protein: CAIRSGIGSYNEQFF.

This sequence joins TRBV7-2 and TRBJ2-3, with a weak D call TRBD2 (5 bases). CDR3 length: 16 residues. The germline gives CDR1 SGHTA, CDR2 FQGNSA. With 3 bases removed from V and 1 base from J, the gap between germline ends came to 14 bases. Here the CDR3 DNA reads TGTGCCAGCAGCTTTAGTGGGTTGCGGGGCACAGATACGCAGTATTTT. Translating gives CASSFSGLRGTDTQYF.

V usage is TRBV5-1 and J usage is TRBJ2-1; 7 positions agree with TRBD1. V lost 4 bases to trimming and J lost 4 bases; unmatched junction nucleotides: 17. The CDR3 contains 18 residues. Germline CDR1 and CDR2: SGHRS and YFSETQ. CDR3 nucleotide sequence: TGCGCCAGCAGCGGGGGTACTGGGGGACAGACCTTATACAATGAGCAGTTCTTC. Amino acids: CASSGGTGGQTLYNEQFF.

This sequence joins TRBV5-1 and TRBJ2-7; 13 bases are shared with TRBD2. Germline V gene sequence: CDR1 SGHRS, CDR2 YFSETQ. The CDR3 runs 16 residues. With 3 bases clipped from V and 2 bases from J, the junction kept 5 bases outside the gene matches. The CDR3 protein is CASSSKTSGRTYEQYF. CDR3 nucleotide sequence: TGCGCCAGCAGCTCAAAGACTAGCGGGAGGACCTACGAGCAGTACTTC.

This clone occurred a few times. The chain recombines TRBV4-2 with TRBJ2-2, with 10 bases matching TRBD2. Germline trimming cut 0 bases from V and 4 bases from J; bases unmatched to any gene: 11. Germline V CDR1 and CDR2: LGHNA, YNFKEQ. CDR3 length equals 19 residues. CDR3 sequence: CASSQEPPASGGFTGELFF. The CDR3 DNA is TGTGCCAGCAGCCAAGAGCCCCCCGCTAGCGGGGGTTTCACCGGGGAGCTGTTTTTT.

This clone was seen a few times. The chain couples TRBV7-8 to TRBJ2-1; D possibly corresponds to TRBD2 (5 bases). CDR1 SGHVS and CDR2 FQNEAQ come from the germline V gene. The V end lost 5 bases, the J end lost 6 bases, and 11 bases lay between the germline ends. This CDR3 has 13 residues. Here the CDR3 DNA reads TGTGCCAGCAGCCCGGGGAATCCCAATGAGCAGTTCTTC. It encodes CASSPGNPNEQFF.

This chain connects TRBV27 to TRBJ2-7, with 9 nucleotides matching TRBD2. In germline, CDR1 is MNHEY, CDR2 SMNVEV (reference sequence). The CDR3 spans 18 residues. The V gene end was trimmed by 5 bases and the J gene end by 3 bases; junction bases not matched to a gene: 17. The CDR3 DNA sequence: TGTGCCAGCAGTCCATGGGGGACTAGCCCTCCCTTTAGCTACGAGCAGTACTTC. Protein sequence: CASSPWGTSPPFSYEQYF.

This clone was observed a handful of times. This chain links TRBV7-9 with TRBJ1-4; weak D call: TRBD1 (5 bases). From germline, CDR1 is SEHNR and CDR2 FQNEAQ (reference sequence). This CDR3 has 13 residues. V was cut by 5 bases and J by 2 bases, with 6 bases left in between. Here the CDR3 DNA reads TGTGCCAGCAGCGGGGGGACTAATGAAAAACTGTTTTTT. Translated: CASSGGTNEKLFF.

This clone was recorded a few times. This rearrangement joins TRBV30 to TRBJ1-1; D not resolved. The CDR3 loop spans 14 amino acids. Between the trimmed V and J ends, which lost 3 bases and 0 bases, there was a span of 11 bases. Germline V lookup: CDR1 GTSNPN, CDR2 SVGIG (reference sequence). DNA of the CDR3: TGTGCCTGGAGCGAGATCGGGGTGAACACTGAAGCTTTCTTT. Its protein product is CAWSEIGVNTEAFF. Full variable domain (remainder filled in from reference TRBV30 and TRBJ1-1): SQTIHQWPATLVQPVGSPLSLECTVEGTSNPNLYWYRQAAGRGLQLLFYSVGIGQISSEVPQNLSASRPQDRQFILSSKKLLLSDSGFYLCAWSEIGVNTEAFFGQGTRLTVV.

This clone has a handful of counts. The V gene is TRBV9, the J gene TRBJ1-6; D might be TRBD1 (6 bases). Trimming left V 1 base short and J 5 bases short, with 10 bases between. The CDR3 has 15 amino acids. Germline loops: CDR1 SGDLS, CDR2 YYNGEE. CDR3 sequence reads: CASSVTGSHNSPLHF. The CDR3 DNA reads as TGTGCCAGCAGCGTAACAGGGTCCCATAATTCACCCCTCCACTTT.

The J gene is TRBJ2-7, the V gene TRBV28, with 9 bases fitting TRBD1. The CDR3 consists of 13 residues. V gave up 6 bases and J gave up 5 bases; unmatched junction bases: 5. Per the germline V gene, CDR1 is MDHEN and CDR2 is SYDVKM. In nucleotides, the CDR3 is TGTGCCAGCAGATCCCGGGACAGGGACGAGCAGTACTTC. This encodes CASRSRDRDEQYF.

The rearrangement uses TRBV5-1 and TRBJ2-3, with 10 bases that match TRBD1. In germline, CDR1 is SGHRS, CDR2 YFSETQ. J lost 6 bases, V lost 3 bases, and 7 bases had no gene match. There are 15 residues in the CDR3. The CDR3 DNA is TGCGCCAGCAGCTGGGGACAGGGGCTGAGGGATACGCAGTATTTT. It encodes CASSWGQGLRDTQYF.

The J gene is TRBJ2-3, the V gene TRBV11-3, with 7 positions matching TRBD2. Germline values: CDR1 SGHNT, CDR2 YENEEA. CDR3 size: 17 residues. V lost 5 bases, J lost 1 base, and 12 bases stayed unmatched. CDR3 in DNA: TGTGCCAGCAGCCGCAGGACTAGAACCGCTGGCACAGATACGCAGTATTTT. It yields the protein CASSRRTRTAGTDTQYF.

A single count supports this clone. V gene TRBV5-4 combines with J gene TRBJ2-5; the match to TRBD2 covers 8 bases. The trim removed 6 bases at V and 3 bases at J, leaving 7 bases unmatched. The germline CDR1 and CDR2 sequences are SGHNT and YYREEE (reference sequence). This CDR3 has 14 amino acids. The CDR3 here is CASNSQTSEETQYF. The CDR3, as DNA: TGTGCCAGCAACTCACAGACTAGCGAAGAGACCCAGTACTTC.

The chain recombines TRBV5-6 with TRBJ2-7, with 7 bases that match TRBD1. CDR3 length: 13 residues. J gave up 3 bases and V 5 bases, and 5 bases lay outside the gene matches. Germline CDR1 SGHDT, CDR2 YYEEEE. CDR3 DNA sequence: TGTGCCAGCAGGCCTTACAGGGGCTACGAGCAGTACTTC. It specifies CASRPYRGYEQYF. The full variable domain, rest sourced from reference TRBV5-6 and TRBJ2-7, is DAGVTQSPTHLIKTRGQQVTLRCSPKSGHDTVSWYQQALGQGPQFIFQYYEEEERQRGNFPDRFSGHQFPNYSSELNVNALLLGDSALYLCASRPYRGYEQYFGPGTRLTVT.

The chain is built from TRBV19 and TRBJ2-7; the match to TRBD1 covers 9 bases. CDR3 length: 17 amino acids. From germline, CDR1 is LNHDA and CDR2 SQIVND (reference sequence). V shed 5 bases, J shed 3 bases, and the junction held 14 bases outside the gene matches. CDR3 region: CASSPYGMTGGVYEQYF. The CDR3 region has the DNA TGTGCCAGTAGTCCATATGGGATGACAGGGGGGGTCTACGAGCAGTACTTC.

The V gene is TRBV6-5, the J gene TRBJ2-7, with TRBD2 as a possible D gene (5 bases). The ends were cut back, 6 bases at V and 6 bases at J, with 15 bases in the middle. There are 13 residues in the CDR3. The germline CDR1 and CDR2 sequences are MNHEY and SVGAGI. CDR3 nucleotide sequence: TGTGCCAGCAGCCACGACGGACGGGGCGAGCAGTACTTC. Translation gives CASSHDGRGEQYF.

A word on this clone: Other DNA sequences in the sample encode the same CDR3. The rearrangement joins TRBV4-1 to TRBJ1-1, with TRBD1 as a possible D gene (6 bases). Germline CDR1 MGHRA, CDR2 YSYEKL. Trimming removed 0 bases from V and 4 bases from J, with 12 bases in between. The CDR3 extends over 15 amino acids. This CDR3 is CASSQDRIGGTEAFF. The CDR3 DNA follows: TGCGCCAGCAGCCAAGATCGGATAGGGGGCACTGAAGCTTTCTTT.

This chain uses TRBV5-4 with TRBJ2-3; 8 nucleotides match TRBD1. Germline CDR1 is SGHNT and CDR2 is YYREEE (reference sequence). This CDR3 contains 15 residues. V was clipped by 5 bases and J by 2 bases; unmatched bases: 7. The CDR3 bases are TGTGCCAGCAGAGCAGGGGGCCTCTTCACAGATACGCAGTATTTT. As protein: CASRAGGLFTDTQYF.

This clone has just one count. The chain has TRBV11-1 and TRBJ2-7; maybe TRBD1 (5 bases). The CDR3 loop spans 13 amino acids. Trimming left V 3 bases short and J 5 bases short, with 11 bases between. The germline V gene encodes CDR1 SGHAT and CDR2 FQDESV (reference sequence). The CDR3 nucleotides are TGTGCCAGCAGCTTCCCAGGGATCGACGAGCAGTACTTC. It encodes CASSFPGIDEQYF.

This sequence joins TRBV5-1 and TRBJ1-1; D remains unclear. Per germline, CDR1 SGHRS and CDR2 YFSETQ. CDR3 length: 13 amino acids. Deletions cut 4 bases from V and 1 base from J, with 8 bases between. CDR3 DNA: TGCGCCAGCAGCATTTCTACGAACACTGAAGCTTTCTTT. It is translated as CASSISTNTEAFF.

The chain employs TRBV11-2 and TRBJ2-7; 10 bases match TRBD2. CDR1 SGHAT and CDR2 FQNNGV come from the germline V gene. This CDR3 contains 16 residues. The junction had 6 bases not matched to a gene; V was cut back by 0 bases and J by 4 bases. The CDR3 protein is CASSLDVTSGIYEQYF. The CDR3 DNA sequence: TGTGCCAGCAGCTTAGATGTTACTAGCGGGATTTACGAGCAGTACTTC.

V gene TRBV19 combines with J gene TRBJ2-7; maybe TRBD1 (5 bases). The CDR3 length is 14 residues. The germline V gene has CDR1 LNHDA and CDR2 SQIVND (reference sequence). V was pared by 6 bases and J by 3 bases, with 15 bases between. This chain's CDR3 is CASSSRTRVYEQYF. DNA of the CDR3: TGTGCCAGTAGCTCGAGGACACGGGTCTACGAGCAGTACTTC.